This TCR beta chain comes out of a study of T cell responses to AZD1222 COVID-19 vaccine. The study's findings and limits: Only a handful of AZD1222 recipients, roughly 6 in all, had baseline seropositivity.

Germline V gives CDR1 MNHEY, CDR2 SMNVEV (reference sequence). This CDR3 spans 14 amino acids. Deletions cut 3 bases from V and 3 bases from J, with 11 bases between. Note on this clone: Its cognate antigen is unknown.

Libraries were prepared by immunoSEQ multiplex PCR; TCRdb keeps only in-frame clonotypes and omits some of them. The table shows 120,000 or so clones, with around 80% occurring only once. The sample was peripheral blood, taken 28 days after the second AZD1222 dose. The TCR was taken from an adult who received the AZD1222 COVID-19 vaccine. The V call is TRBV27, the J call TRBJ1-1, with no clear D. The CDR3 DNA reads TGTGCCAGCAGTTTCTCCGGGTTATACACTGAAGCTTTCTTT. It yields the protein CASSFSGLYTEAFF.